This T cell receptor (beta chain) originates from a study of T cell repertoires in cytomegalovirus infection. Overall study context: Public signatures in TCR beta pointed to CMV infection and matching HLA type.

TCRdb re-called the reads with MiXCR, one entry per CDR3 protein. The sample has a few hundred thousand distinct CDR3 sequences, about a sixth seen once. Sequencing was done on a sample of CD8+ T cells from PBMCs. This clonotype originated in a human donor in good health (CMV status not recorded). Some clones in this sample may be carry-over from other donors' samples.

The CDR3 loop reads CSVDESPDTQYF. The CDR3 region has the DNA TGCAGCGTGGACGAGAGCCCAGATACGCAGTATTTT. The rearrangement links TRBV29-1 to TRBJ2-3; D is unclear. This CDR3 comprises 12 residues. Germline assignment: CDR1 SQVTM and CDR2 ANQGSEA. Trimming left V 6 bases short and J 4 bases short, with 11 bases between.